This T cell receptor beta chain originates from a study of response to subunit inactivated influenza vaccine. Notes on the study in general: Authors suggested each seasonal influenza vaccination recruits few new T cells.

TCRdb processed the RT-PCR reads anew with MiXCR; each CDR3 protein has one entry. The table has approximately 310,000 distinct CDR3 sequences, less than 25% seen once. This clonotype was recorded many times. Its antigen is not known. V shed 2 bases, J shed 8 bases, and the junction held 8 bases outside the gene matches. Germline CDR1 is MNHEY and CDR2 is SVGAGI. There are 14 residues in the CDR3. The rearrangement links TRBV6-5 to TRBJ1-2; TRBD1 matches 7 bases. The sequencing here drew on PBMCs from blood, taken approximately 22 months after vaccination. The receptor was isolated from a man between 50 and 75 years old who received an inactivated influenza vaccine. The CDR3 loop is CASSYETGSRGYTF. CDR3 in DNA: TGTGCCAGCAGTTACGAGACAGGGTCTCGGGGCTACACCTTC.